This T cell receptor (beta chain) is from a study of immune reconstitution after stem cell transplant in scleroderma listed by TCRdb under 2017. Receptor amplification or capture employed RT-PCR. Reads for this sample came from an Illumina MiSeq. TCRdb ran its own pipeline on the public reads, namely fastp trimming at Q25 and MiXCR clone calling, and kept in-frame beta chains. Rows are combined by CDR3 protein, so each entry shows the most common genes and DNA. In this sample the table shows about 5,600 distinct CDR3 sequences, around 7.6% of which occur a single time. The ten largest account for over 9.5% of the sample. A note on this clonotype: No cognate antigen has been identified for it. Base qualities were left out, and no much larger clone turns up one base away.

Taken from the germline V gene (reference sequence), the CDR1 and CDR2 loops are DFQATT and SNEGSKA. Clipping removes 0 bases from V and 2 bases from J, with 4 as the unmatched junction base count. The CDR3, from cysteine to phenylalanine, totals 14 residues. Kept here is only the CDR3 DNA, which spans 42 bases and is read in frame from base 1. Sample collection occurred before or after autologous hematopoietic stem cell transplantation (not recorded which). The receptor comes from a male donor with systemic sclerosis. The sequence is built from TRBV20-1 and TRBJ2-7; 7 bases in the junction line up with TRBD2. The CDR3 loop reads CSARDGGLTYEQYF. The DNA is TGCAGTGCTAGAGATGGGGGACTAACCTACGAGCAGTACTTC.